This T cell receptor (beta chain) was identified during a study of T cells after yellow fever vaccination. Study outcomes and limitations: The secondary response showed a weaker magnitude and a faster peak, day 5 versus 15.

TCRdb fed the 5' RACE reads into MiXCR, producing one record per CDR3 protein. The sample yields about 430,000 distinct CDR3 sequences, roughly 20% seen once. With regard to this clonotype: Its antigen remains unidentified.

The CDR3 extends over 14 amino acids. The V and J ends lost 2 bases and 5 bases respectively, with 10 bases between them. The chain couples TRBV12-3 or TRBV12-4 to TRBJ1-3, with D tentatively TRBD1 (6 bases). This receptor was obtained from a man between 18 and 29 years old who received the YFV17D yellow fever vaccine. The source was PBMCs, collected before the yellow fever booster vaccination. The CDR3 loop reads CASSLRGLRNTIYF. CDR3 nucleotide sequence: TGTGCCAGCAGTTTAAGGGGGTTGAGAAACACCATATATTTT.